The 19 T cell receptor beta chains presented below share a single source sample, sequenced in a study of CD8+ T cells in alopecia areata. After isolation, RNA underwent reverse transcription to generate cDNA as the sequencing template. The repertoire was sequenced with immunoSEQ multiplex PCR; TCRdb's copy has only in-frame clones and lacks some. Of approximately 150,000 clones detected, about 47% appear once; the ten largest clones hold roughly 0.92%. The specimen was CD4+ T cells sorted from blood, collected at week 0. These receptors originate from a human donor with alopecia areata.

The rearrangement joins TRBV6-1 to TRBJ1-5; 7 bases fit TRBD1. Germline CDR1 is MNHNS and CDR2 is SASEGT. V trimming: 2 bases; J trimming: 4 bases; junction bases outside the gene matches: 5. There are 15 residues in the CDR3. CDR3 protein: CASSEIGQENQPQHF. DNA for the CDR3: TGTGCCAGCAGTGAAATAGGACAGGAGAATCAGCCCCAGCATTTT.

The rearrangement uses TRBV11-2 and TRBJ2-2; D may be TRBD1 (6 bases). Germline loops: CDR1 SGHAT, CDR2 FQNNGV. This CDR3 spans 13 amino acids. The germline V and J ends were trimmed by 6 bases and 7 bases, with 12 bases remaining between them. The CDR3 DNA is TGTGCCAGCAGTGGGCAGGGGATCGGGGAGCTGTTTTTT. Translating gives CASSGQGIGELFF.

This chain links TRBV7-2 with TRBJ1-2; 7 nucleotides match TRBD1. V shed 4 bases, J shed 4 bases, and the junction held 6 bases outside the gene matches. This CDR3 is built from 14 residues. Germline CDR1 reads SGHTA; CDR2 reads FQGNSA. The CDR3 DNA is TGTGCCAGCAGCTCCCAGGGGGGTAGCTATGGCTACACCTTC. Protein product: CASSSQGGSYGYTF.

The CDR3 sequence is CASSRDRVLFYGYTF. The CDR3 DNA reads TGTGCCAGCAGTAGGGACAGGGTTCTTTTTTATGGCTACACCTTC. V is TRBV6-6 and J is TRBJ1-2; 9 bases fit TRBD1. After removal of 5 bases from V and 5 bases from J, the junction contained 9 bases not matched to a gene. Germline V gene lookup returns CDR1 MNHNY and CDR2 SVGAGI (reference sequence). The CDR3 contains 15 residues.

The chain carries TRBV29-1 and TRBJ2-7; TRBD2 aligns across 7 bases. V gave up 7 bases and J gave up 6 bases; unmatched junction bases: 15. The CDR3 sequence is 14 residues long. Germline CDR1 and CDR2: SQVTM and ANQGSEA. CDR3 bases: TGCAGCGGGGGAGCGGGGCGGGGAAAGGGCGAGCAGTACTTC. This gives the protein CSGGAGRGKGEQYF.

Comments on this clone: The same CDR3 can be traced to other DNA sequences in this sample. The chain uses TRBV30 and TRBJ1-1; possible D gene TRBD1, 5 bases. V gave up 0 bases and J gave up 1 base, with 6 bases separating them. Germline V lookup: CDR1 GTSNPN, CDR2 SVGIG (reference sequence). This CDR3 comprises 13 residues. This chain's CDR3 is CAWSVQGNTEAFF. The DNA of the CDR3 is TGTGCCTGGAGTGTTCAGGGGAACACTGAAGCTTTCTTT.

The gene calls are TRBV29-1 and TRBJ1-1; D perhaps matches TRBD1 (5 bases). V was clipped by 6 bases and J by 6 bases, with 17 bases between them. The CDR3 is 13 amino acids. The germline V gene encodes CDR1 SQVTM and CDR2 ANQGSEA. CDR3 coding DNA: TGCAGCGTACAGAACGGGGTGGGGGCTGAAGCTTTCTTT. Translating it yields CSVQNGVGAEAFF.

This clone was observed a few times. The chain is built from TRBV27 and TRBJ1-5; D gene ambiguous. The CDR3 has 12 residues. Germline V gene data show CDR1 as MNHEY and CDR2 as SMNVEV (reference sequence). Trimming removed 5 bases at V and 2 bases at J, with 4 bases between. CDR3 amino acids: CASSGGNQPQHF. For the CDR3, the DNA is TGTGCCAGCAGTGGGGGCAATCAGCCCCAGCATTTT.

In DNA, the CDR3 is TGCGCCAGCAGCCAAGATCTAGCACAGGGGTTATACGGCTACACCTTC. Amino acids: CASSQDLAQGLYGYTF. The V gene is TRBV4-3, the J gene TRBJ1-2, with 7 bases that match TRBD1. This CDR3 comprises 16 residues. Germline V lookup: CDR1 LGHNA, CDR2 YSLEER. V trimming: 0 bases; J trimming: 8 bases; junction bases outside the gene matches: 12.

The chain uses TRBV7-2 and TRBJ2-2; D is unclear. CDR1 and CDR2 from the germline V gene are SGHTA and FQGNSA. V lost 1 base to trimming and J lost 6 bases, with 12 bases between them. The CDR3 is made up of 15 amino acids. CDR3 sequence reads: CASSLDSGRSGELFF. The CDR3, as DNA: TGTGCCAGCAGCTTAGATTCTGGGCGGTCCGGGGAGCTGTTTTTT.

This clone showed up just a few times. The chain uses TRBV29-1 and TRBJ2-3, with a tentative D call TRBD2 (6 bases). V was trimmed by 5 bases and J by 6 bases, leaving 12 bases between them. Germline V gene data show CDR1 as SQVTM and CDR2 as ANQGSEA. The CDR3 sequence is 12 residues long. The CDR3 reads CSVSPAGDTQYF. CDR3 bases: TGCAGCGTTTCCCCTGCGGGGGATACGCAGTATTTT.

The CDR3 DNA reads as TGTGCCAGCAGCTCCTTAGGGGGGATCACTGAAGCTTTCTTT. This codes for CASSSLGGITEAFF. This chain links TRBV5-4 with TRBJ1-1, with D tentatively TRBD1 (6 bases). V lost 3 bases and J 4 bases, leaving 13 bases between the germline ends. The CDR3 is 14 residues long. CDR1 and CDR2 (germline): SGHNT, YYREEE (reference sequence).

This clone was seen a handful of times. The identical CDR3 is also encoded by other nucleotide sequences in the sample. This chain uses TRBV29-1 with TRBJ2-5; no firm D call. The CDR3 spans 13 residues. Trimming took 1 base from V and 2 from J, leaving 8 bases between them. The germline gives CDR1 SQVTM, CDR2 ANQGSEA. The CDR3 nucleotides are TGCAGCGTTGAAGGACGGATACAAGAGACCCAGTACTTC. The encoded protein is CSVEGRIQETQYF.

This chain connects TRBV6-5 to TRBJ2-1; possibly TRBD2 for D (7 bases). CDR1 MNHEY and CDR2 SVGAGI come from the germline V gene. With 2 bases removed from V and 8 bases from J, the gap between germline ends came to 19 bases. CDR3 length: 16 amino acids. Written as DNA, the CDR3 is TGTGCCAGCAGTTACCTCAGGGGCGGGAGAACCCATGAGCAGTTCTTC. Protein sequence: CASSYLRGGRTHEQFF.

The J gene is TRBJ2-7, the V gene TRBV7-2; D remains ambiguous. This CDR3 spans 15 amino acids. V was clipped by 1 base and J by 2 bases, with 12 bases between them. Germline V gives CDR1 SGHTA, CDR2 FQGNSA. CDR3 sequence reads: CASSLELTGTYEQYF. Here the CDR3 DNA reads TGTGCCAGCAGCTTAGAGCTTACGGGCACCTACGAGCAGTACTTC.

This chain connects TRBV18 to TRBJ1-5; D is uncertain. CDR3 length: 13 amino acids. CDR1 is KGHSH, CDR2 LQKENI, per germline. The germline V and J ends were trimmed by 0 bases and 5 bases, with 5 bases remaining between them. The CDR3 DNA follows: TGTGCCAGCTCACCACCGGGCGATCAGCCCCAGCATTTT. Protein: CASSPPGDQPQHF.

The rearrangement links TRBV30 to TRBJ1-2; D ambiguous. The ends were cut back, 0 bases at V and 3 bases at J, with 5 bases in the middle. The length of the CDR3 is 12 residues. CDR1 is GTSNPN and CDR2 is SVGIG in the germline V gene (reference sequence). The CDR3 DNA sequence: TGTGCCTGGAGTGTTACAGACTATGGCTACACCTTC. Translated: CAWSVTDYGYTF.

The chain is built from TRBV27 and TRBJ2-7; 9 bases align to TRBD1. CDR1 and CDR2 from the germline V gene are MNHEY and SMNVEV (reference sequence). This CDR3 spans 15 amino acids. V lost 5 bases, J lost 6 bases, and 11 bases stayed unmatched. For the CDR3, the DNA is TGTGCCAGCAGTCCCTGGACAGGGGCTCTCGCCGAGCAGTACTTC. Translated: CASSPWTGALAEQYF.

The V call is TRBV29-1, the J call TRBJ2-3; 11 positions agree with TRBD2. Trimming at V came to 5 bases and at J to 6 bases, leaving 16 bases not matched to a gene. This CDR3 is 17 amino acids long. The germline V gene has CDR1 SQVTM and CDR2 ANQGSEA. The CDR3 region is CSVFPLLTSGSQDTQYF. In DNA, the CDR3 is TGCAGCGTTTTCCCCTTATTAACTAGCGGGAGTCAGGATACGCAGTATTTT.